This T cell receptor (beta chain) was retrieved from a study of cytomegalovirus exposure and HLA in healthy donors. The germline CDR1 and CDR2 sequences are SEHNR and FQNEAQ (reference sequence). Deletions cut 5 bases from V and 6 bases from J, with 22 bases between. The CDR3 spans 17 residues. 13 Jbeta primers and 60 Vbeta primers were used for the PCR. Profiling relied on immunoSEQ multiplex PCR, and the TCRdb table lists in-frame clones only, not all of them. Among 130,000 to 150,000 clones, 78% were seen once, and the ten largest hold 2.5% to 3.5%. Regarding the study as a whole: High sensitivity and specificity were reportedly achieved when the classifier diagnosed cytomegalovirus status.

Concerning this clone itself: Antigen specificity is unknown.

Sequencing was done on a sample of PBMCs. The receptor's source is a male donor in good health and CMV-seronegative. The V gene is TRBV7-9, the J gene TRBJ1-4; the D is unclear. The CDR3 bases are TGTGCCAGCAGCCGTCTCGACGTTGGGCGCGTCTATGAAAAACTGTTTTTT. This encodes CASSRLDVGRVYEKLFF.